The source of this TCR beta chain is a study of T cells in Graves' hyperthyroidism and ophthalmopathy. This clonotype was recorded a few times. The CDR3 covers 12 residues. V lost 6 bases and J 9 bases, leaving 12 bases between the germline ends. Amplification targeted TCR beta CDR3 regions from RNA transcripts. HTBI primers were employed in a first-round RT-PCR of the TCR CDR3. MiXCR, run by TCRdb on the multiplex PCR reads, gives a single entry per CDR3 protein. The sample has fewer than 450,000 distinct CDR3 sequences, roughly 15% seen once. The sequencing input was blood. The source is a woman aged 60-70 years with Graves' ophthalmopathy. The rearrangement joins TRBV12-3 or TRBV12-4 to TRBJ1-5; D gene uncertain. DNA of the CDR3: TGTGCCAGCAGGGGTGAGTGGGGGCCCCAGCATTTT. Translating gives CASRGEWGPQHF.